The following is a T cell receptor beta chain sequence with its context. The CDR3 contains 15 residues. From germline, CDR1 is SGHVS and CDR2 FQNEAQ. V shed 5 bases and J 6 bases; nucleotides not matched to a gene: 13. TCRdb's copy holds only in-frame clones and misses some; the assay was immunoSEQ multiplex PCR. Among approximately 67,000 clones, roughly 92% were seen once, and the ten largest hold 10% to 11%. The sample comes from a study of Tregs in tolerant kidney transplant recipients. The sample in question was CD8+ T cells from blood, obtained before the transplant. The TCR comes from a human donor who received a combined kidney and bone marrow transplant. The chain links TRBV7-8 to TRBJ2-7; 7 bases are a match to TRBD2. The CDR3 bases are TGTGCCAGCAGCGCAGGGAGGGTCGCCTTGGGCGAGCAGTACTTC. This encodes CASSAGRVALGEQYF.